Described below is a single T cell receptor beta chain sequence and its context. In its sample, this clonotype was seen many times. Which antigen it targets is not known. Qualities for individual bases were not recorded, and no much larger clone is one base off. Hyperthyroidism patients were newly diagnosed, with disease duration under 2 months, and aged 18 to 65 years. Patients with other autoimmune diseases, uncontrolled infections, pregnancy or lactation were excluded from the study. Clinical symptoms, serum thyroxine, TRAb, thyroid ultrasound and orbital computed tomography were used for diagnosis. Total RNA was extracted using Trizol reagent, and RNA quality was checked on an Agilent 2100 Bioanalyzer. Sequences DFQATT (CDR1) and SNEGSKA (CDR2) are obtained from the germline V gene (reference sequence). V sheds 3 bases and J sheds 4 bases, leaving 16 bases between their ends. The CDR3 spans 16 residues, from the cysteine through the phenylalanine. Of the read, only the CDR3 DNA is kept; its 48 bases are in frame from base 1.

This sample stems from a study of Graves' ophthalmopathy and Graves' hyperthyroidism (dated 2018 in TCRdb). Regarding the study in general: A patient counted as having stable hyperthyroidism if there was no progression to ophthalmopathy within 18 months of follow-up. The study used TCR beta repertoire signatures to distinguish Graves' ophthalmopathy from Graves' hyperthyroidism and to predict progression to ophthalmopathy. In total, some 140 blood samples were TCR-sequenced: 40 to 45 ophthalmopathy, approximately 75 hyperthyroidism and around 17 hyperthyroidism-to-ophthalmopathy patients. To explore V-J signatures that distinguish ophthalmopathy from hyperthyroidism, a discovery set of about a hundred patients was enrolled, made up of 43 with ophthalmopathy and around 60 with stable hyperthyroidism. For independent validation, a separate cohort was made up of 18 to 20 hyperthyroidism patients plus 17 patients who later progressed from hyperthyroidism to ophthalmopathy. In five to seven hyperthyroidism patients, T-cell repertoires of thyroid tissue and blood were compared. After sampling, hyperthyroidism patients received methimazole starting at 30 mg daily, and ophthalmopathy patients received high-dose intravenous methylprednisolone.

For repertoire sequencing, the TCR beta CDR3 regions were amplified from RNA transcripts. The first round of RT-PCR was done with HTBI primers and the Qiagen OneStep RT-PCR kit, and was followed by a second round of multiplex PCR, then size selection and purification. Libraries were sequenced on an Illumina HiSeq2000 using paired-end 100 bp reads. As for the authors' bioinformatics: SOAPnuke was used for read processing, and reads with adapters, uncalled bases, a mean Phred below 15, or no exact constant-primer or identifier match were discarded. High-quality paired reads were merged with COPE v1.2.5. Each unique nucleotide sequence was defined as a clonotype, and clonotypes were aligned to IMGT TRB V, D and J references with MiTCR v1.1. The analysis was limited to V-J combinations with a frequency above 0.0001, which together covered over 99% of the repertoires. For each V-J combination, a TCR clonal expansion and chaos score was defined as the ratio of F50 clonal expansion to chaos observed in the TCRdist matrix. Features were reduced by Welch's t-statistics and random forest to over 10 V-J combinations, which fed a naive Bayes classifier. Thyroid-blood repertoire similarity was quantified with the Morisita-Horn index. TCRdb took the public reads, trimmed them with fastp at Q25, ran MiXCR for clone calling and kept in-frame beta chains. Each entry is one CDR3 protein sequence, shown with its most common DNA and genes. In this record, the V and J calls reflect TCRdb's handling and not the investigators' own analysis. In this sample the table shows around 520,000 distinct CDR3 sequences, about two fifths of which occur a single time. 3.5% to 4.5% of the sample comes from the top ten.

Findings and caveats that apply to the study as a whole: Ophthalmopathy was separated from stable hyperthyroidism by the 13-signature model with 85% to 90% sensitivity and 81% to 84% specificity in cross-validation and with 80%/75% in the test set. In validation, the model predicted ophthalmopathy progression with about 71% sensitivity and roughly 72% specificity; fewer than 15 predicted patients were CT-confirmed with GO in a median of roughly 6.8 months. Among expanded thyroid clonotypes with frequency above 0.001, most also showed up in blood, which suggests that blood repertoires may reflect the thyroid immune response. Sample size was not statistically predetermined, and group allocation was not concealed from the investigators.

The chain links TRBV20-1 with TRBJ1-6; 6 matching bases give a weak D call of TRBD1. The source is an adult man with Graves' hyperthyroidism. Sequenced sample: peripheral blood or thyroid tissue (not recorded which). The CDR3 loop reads CSARDLGASYNSPLHF. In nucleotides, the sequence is TGCAGTGCTAGGGATTTGGGGGCCAGTTATAATTCACCCCTCCACTTT.